This T cell receptor (beta chain) derives from a study of immune evolution from preneoplasia to lung adenocarcinoma. Findings of the study overall: From normal lung to invasive adenocarcinoma, top clone frequencies appeared to decrease. T cell clonality was higher in KRAS-mutant than EGFR-mutant or wild-type nodules.

TCRdb keeps only in-frame clones here, not all; method: immunoSEQ multiplex PCR. The profile shows 4,000 or so clones, approximately 90% of them singletons. The table lists this clone with a few counts. Its antigen is not known. Patient tissue came from resections in Japan or China, 2014–2017. Macro-dissection enriched premalignant or tumor cells before nucleic acid extraction. The CDR3 is made up of 13 amino acids. Unmatched junction bases numbered 1, after V lost 6 bases and J lost 2 bases. Germline CDR1 SNHLY, CDR2 FYNNEI. Sequenced sample: FFPE minimally invasive lung adenocarcinoma tissue. The chain uses TRBV2 and TRBJ2-1; TRBD2 aligns across 7 bases. The clonotype was recovered from a donor aged 70 or over with lung adenocarcinoma. Here the CDR3 DNA reads TGTGCCAGCAGAGGGAGGGCCTACAATGAGCAGTTCTTC. Translating gives CASRGRAYNEQFF.